A single sample gave rise to the 12 T cell receptor beta chains below, sequenced in a study of blood T cell repertoires in COVID-19. Using immunoSEQ multiplex PCR, the repertoire was profiled, and TCRdb retains in-frame clones only, with some absent. The table lists roughly 120,000 clones, over 75% of them singletons. The source material was peripheral blood. These receptor sequences come from a human donor with active COVID-19. The donor label of this sample is uncertain.

The rearrangement joins TRBV5-1 to TRBJ2-1; D call uncertain. V shed 4 bases and J shed 9 bases, with 8 bases lying between them. This CDR3 comprises 11 residues. Germline loops: CDR1 SGHRS, CDR2 YFSETQ. This chain's CDR3 is CASSQPGEQFF. CDR3 nucleotides: TGCGCCAGCAGCCAACCCGGTGAGCAGTTCTTC. The full variable domain, rest sourced from reference TRBV5-1 and TRBJ2-1, is KAGVTQTPRYLIKTRGQQVTLSCSPISGHRSVSWYQQTPGQGLQFLFEYFSETQRNKGNFPGRFSGRQFSNSRSEMNVSTLELGDSALYLCASSQPGEQFFGPGTRLTVL.

This chain uses TRBV6-2 or TRBV6-3 with TRBJ2-7, with 9 bases aligning to TRBD1. V shed 4 bases, J shed 4 bases, and the junction held 2 bases outside the gene matches. The germline CDR1 and CDR2 sequences are MNHEY and SVGEGT. The length of the CDR3 is 13 residues. DNA for the CDR3: TGTGCCAGCAGTTCTGGGACAGGGTACGAGCAGTACTTC. It encodes CASSSGTGYEQYF.

This rearrangement joins TRBV3-1 (or the pseudogene TRBV3-2) to TRBJ2-2; 10 bases map to TRBD1. The CDR3 spans 16 residues. The V gene end was trimmed by 4 bases and the J gene end by 1 base; junction bases not matched to a gene: 3. Germline assignment: CDR1 LGHDT and CDR2 YNNKEL (reference sequence). The CDR3 bases are TGTGCCAGCAGCCTGACAGGGGGCAGGAACACCGGGGAGCTGTTTTTT. Translation gives CASSLTGGRNTGELFF.

This clone came up a few times. In DNA, the CDR3 is TGTGCCACCCGAGCAGTGACAGGGGGCTCCTACGAGCAGTACTTC. This translates into CATRAVTGGSYEQYF. The V call is TRBV21-1, the J call TRBJ2-7; TRBD1 is taken as the D call from the table, unchecked against the DNA. TRBV21-1 constitutes a pseudogene. The CDR3 totals 15 residues.

A single count supports this clone. The rearrangement links TRBV5-1 to TRBJ2-5, with a possible D match to TRBD1 (5 bases). Germline loops: CDR1 SGHRS, CDR2 YFSETQ. This CDR3 spans 16 amino acids. Between the trimmed V and J ends, which lost 0 bases and 2 bases, there was a span of 14 bases. The CDR3 sequence: CASSLEIGQGQETQYF. CDR3 DNA: TGCGCCAGCAGCTTGGAGATCGGACAAGGTCAAGAGACCCAGTACTTC.

This sequence joins TRBV5-4 and TRBJ2-3, with 8 bases aligning to TRBD2. V lost 4 bases to trimming and J lost 9 bases; unmatched junction nucleotides: 7. This CDR3 has 13 residues. In germline, CDR1 is SGHNT, CDR2 YYREEE (reference sequence). The CDR3 loop is CASSLGLVDTQYF. The CDR3 DNA follows: TGTGCCAGCAGCCTGGGACTAGTGGACACGCAGTATTTT.

This sequence joins TRBV6-5 and TRBJ2-7; no clear D gene. The CDR3 consists of 13 residues. V was shortened by 1 base and J by 5 bases, with 9 bases between the two germline ends. CDR1 is MNHEY, CDR2 SVGAGI, per germline. CDR3 protein: CASSYYKNNEQYF. CDR3 sequence (DNA): TGTGCCAGCAGTTACTACAAAAACAACGAGCAGTACTTC.

This clone was picked up a small number of times. The rearrangement joins TRBV7-2 to TRBJ2-3; possible D gene TRBD2, 5 bases. This CDR3 is built from 13 residues. CDR1 SGHTA and CDR2 FQGNSA come from the germline V gene. Trimming removed 2 bases at V and 7 bases at J, with 10 bases between. CDR3 nucleotide sequence: TGTGCCAGCAGCTTACTAGCCGAACATACGCAGTATTTT. Translated, it gives CASSLLAEHTQYF. The entire variable domain, with the rest obtained from reference TRBV7-2 and TRBJ2-3, is as follows: GAGVSQSPSNKVTEKGKDVELRCDPISGHTALYWYRQSLGQGLEFLIYFQGNSAPDKSGLPSDRFSAERTGGSVSTLTIQRTQQEDSAVYLCASSLLAEHTQYFGPGTRLTVL.

This clone occurred once. V and J are TRBV5-6 and TRBJ2-5; D unclear. V was trimmed by 1 base and J by 0 bases, leaving 7 bases between them. Germline loops: CDR1 SGHDT, CDR2 YYEEEE. This CDR3 has 14 amino acids. CDR3 loop: CASSLLSDQETQYF. The CDR3 bases are TGTGCCAGCAGCTTGCTCTCTGACCAAGAGACCCAGTACTTC.

The V call is TRBV9, the J call TRBJ2-5; 10 bases align to TRBD2. Germline V CDR1 and CDR2: SGDLS, YYNGEE. This CDR3 contains 15 residues. Trimming removed 5 bases from V and 5 bases from J; junction bases left unmatched: 9. Here the CDR3 reads CASSLSGGARETQYF. The CDR3 region has the DNA TGTGCCAGCAGTTTGAGCGGGGGGGCCCGGGAGACCCAGTACTTC.

V and J are TRBV2 and TRBJ1-1, with unresolved D. This CDR3 has 13 amino acids. Germline CDR1 reads SNHLY; CDR2 reads FYNNEI. Trimming stripped 7 bases from V and 4 bases from J, with 13 bases between. In DNA form, the CDR3 reads TGTGCCAGCAACAGATACCTTGCCACTGAAGCTTTCTTT. It encodes CASNRYLATEAFF.

The chain has TRBV19 and TRBJ1-3, with no clear D. Germline CDR1 is LNHDA and CDR2 is SQIVND (reference sequence). The V end lost 0 bases, the J end lost 0 bases, and 15 bases lay between the germline ends. The CDR3 has 18 residues. The CDR3 spells CASSIDRRRTNSGNTIYF. The CDR3 region has the DNA TGTGCCAGTAGTATAGATCGTAGGCGCACTAACTCTGGAAACACCATATATTTT.